The text below deals with one T cell receptor (beta chain). No antigen is known for it. Base quality data are lacking; no much larger clone is found one base away. Library creation used PCR. The listed sequencing device is NextSeq 500. TCRdb handled the public reads itself, with Q25 trimming in fastp and clone calling in MiXCR, and kept productive beta chains. A single entry per CDR3 protein holds the most common genes and DNA from its merged rows. The sample table lists over 9,500 distinct CDR3 sequences, approximately 46% of them with a count of one. 10% of the sample comes from the top ten. The sample belongs to a study of immune characterization of retroperitoneal liposarcoma (dated by TCRdb to the late 2010s). The sequence was obtained from a female donor with retroperitoneal liposarcoma. Sequenced material: tumor tissue.

The CDR3 protein sequence reads: CASSVGRGTGELFF. The base sequence is TGCGCCAGCAGTGTGGGACGGGGGACCGGGGAGCTGTTTTTT. The chain employs TRBV10-1 and TRBJ2-2; the D gene is perhaps TRBD2, from 6 matching bases. Reading the germline V gene (reference sequence) gives CDR1 WNHNN and CDR2 SYGVQD. The CDR3 covers 14 residues, taking in both the cysteine and the phenylalanine. Only CDR3 DNA remains: 42 bases, in frame from the first base. Trimming takes 4 bases from V and 5 bases from J, and the germline ends sit 11 bases apart.